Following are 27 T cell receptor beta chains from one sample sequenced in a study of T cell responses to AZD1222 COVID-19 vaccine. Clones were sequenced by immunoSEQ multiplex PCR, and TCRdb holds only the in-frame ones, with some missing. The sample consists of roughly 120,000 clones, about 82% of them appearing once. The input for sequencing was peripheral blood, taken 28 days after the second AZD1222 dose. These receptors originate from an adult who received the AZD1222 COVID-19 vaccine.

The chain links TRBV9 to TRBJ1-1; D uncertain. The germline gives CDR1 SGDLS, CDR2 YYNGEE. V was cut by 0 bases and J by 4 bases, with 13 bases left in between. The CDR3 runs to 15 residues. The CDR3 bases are TGTGCCAGCAGCGTAGATTGGGGAGGGAGCACTGAAGCTTTCTTT. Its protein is CASSVDWGGSTEAFF.

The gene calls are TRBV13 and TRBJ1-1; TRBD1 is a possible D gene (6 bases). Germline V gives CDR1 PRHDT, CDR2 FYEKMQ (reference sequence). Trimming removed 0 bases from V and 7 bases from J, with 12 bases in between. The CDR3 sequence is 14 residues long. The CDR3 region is CASSLGSGVNEAFF. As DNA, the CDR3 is TGTGCCAGCAGCTTAGGTTCAGGGGTCAATGAAGCTTTCTTT.

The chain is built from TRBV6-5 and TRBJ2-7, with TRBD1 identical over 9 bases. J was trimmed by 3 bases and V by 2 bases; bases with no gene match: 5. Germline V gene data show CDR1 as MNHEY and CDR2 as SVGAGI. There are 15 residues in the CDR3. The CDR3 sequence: CASSYTGTGFYEQYF. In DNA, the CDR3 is TGTGCCAGCAGTTACACCGGGACAGGGTTCTACGAGCAGTACTTC.

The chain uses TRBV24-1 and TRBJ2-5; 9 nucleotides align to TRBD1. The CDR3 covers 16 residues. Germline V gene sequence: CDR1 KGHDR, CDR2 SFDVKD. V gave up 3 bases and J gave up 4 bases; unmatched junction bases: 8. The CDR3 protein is CATSDGGQGEGETQYF. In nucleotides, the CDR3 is TGTGCCACCAGTGATGGGGGACAGGGAGAAGGAGAGACCCAGTACTTC.

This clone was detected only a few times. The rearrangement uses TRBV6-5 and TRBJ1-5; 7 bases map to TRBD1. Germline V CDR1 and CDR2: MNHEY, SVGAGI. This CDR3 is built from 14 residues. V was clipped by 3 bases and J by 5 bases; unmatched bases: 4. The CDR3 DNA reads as TGTGCCAGCAGTTATTTTACAGGGGATCAGCCCCAGCATTTT. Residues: CASSYFTGDQPQHF.

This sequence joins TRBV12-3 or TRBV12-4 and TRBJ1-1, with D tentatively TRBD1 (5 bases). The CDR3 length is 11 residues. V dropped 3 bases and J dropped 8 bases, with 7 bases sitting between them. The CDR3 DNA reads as TGTGCCAGCAGTTTGTGGGGGGAAGCTTTCTTT. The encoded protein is CASSLWGEAFF.

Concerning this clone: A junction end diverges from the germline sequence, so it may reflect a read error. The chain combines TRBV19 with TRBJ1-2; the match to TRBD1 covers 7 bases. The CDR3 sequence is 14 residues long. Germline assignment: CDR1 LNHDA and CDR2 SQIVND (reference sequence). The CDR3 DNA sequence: TGTGCCAGTAGAATAGTGACAGGGCAGGACGGCTACACCTTC. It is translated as CASRIVTGQDGYTF.

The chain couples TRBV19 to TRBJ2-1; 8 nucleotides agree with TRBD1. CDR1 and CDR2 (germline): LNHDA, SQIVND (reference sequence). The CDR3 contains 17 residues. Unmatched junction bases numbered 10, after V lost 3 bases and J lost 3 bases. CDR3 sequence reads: CASSIASGGYNYNEQFF. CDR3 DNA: TGTGCCAGTAGTATTGCCTCAGGGGGCTATAACTACAATGAGCAGTTCTTC.

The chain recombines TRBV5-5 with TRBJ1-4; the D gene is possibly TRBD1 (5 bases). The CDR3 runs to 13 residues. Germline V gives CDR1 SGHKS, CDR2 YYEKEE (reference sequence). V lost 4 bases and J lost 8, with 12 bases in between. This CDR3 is CASSLRGAEKLFF. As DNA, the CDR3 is TGTGCCAGCAGCCTACGGGGCGCGGAAAAACTGTTTTTT.

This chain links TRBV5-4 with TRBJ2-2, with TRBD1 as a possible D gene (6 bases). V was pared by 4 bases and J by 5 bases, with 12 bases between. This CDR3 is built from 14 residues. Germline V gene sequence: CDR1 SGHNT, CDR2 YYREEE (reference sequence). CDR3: CASSPKTGTGELFF. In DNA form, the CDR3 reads TGTGCCAGCAGCCCCAAAACAGGGACCGGGGAGCTGTTTTTT.

The CDR3 nucleotides read TGTGCCAGCAGTGAAAGCAGGGTCTCCTACGAGCAGTACTTC. Encoded protein: CASSESRVSYEQYF. This chain links TRBV2 with TRBJ2-7; tentative D call: TRBD1 (5 bases). The CDR3 consists of 14 residues. V was shortened by 2 bases and J by 0 bases, with 8 bases between the two germline ends. Germline V gene sequence: CDR1 SNHLY, CDR2 FYNNEI.

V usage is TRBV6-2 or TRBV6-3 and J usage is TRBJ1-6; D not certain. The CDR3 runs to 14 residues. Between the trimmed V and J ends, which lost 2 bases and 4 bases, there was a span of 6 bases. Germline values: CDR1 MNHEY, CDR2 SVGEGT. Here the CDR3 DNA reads TGTGCCAGCAGTTACGGGCAGTATAATTCACCCCTCCACTTT. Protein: CASSYGQYNSPLHF.

DNA for the CDR3: TGTGCCAGCAGCCGGCGGTACGAGCAGTACTTC. As protein: CASSRRYEQYF. The chain recombines TRBV3-1 (or the pseudogene TRBV3-2) with TRBJ2-7; D not certain. With 4 bases removed from V and 4 bases from J, the gap between germline ends came to 5 bases. Germline V gene data show CDR1 as LGHDT and CDR2 as YNNKEL (reference sequence). This CDR3 has 11 residues.

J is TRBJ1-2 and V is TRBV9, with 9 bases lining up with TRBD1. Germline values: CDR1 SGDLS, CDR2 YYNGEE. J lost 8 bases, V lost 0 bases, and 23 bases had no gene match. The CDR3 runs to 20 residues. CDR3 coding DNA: TGTGCCAGCAGCGTAGGAGGCCTGGAAGGAGGGACAGGGAATCTAAGGGGCTACACCTTC. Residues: CASSVGGLEGGTGNLRGYTF.

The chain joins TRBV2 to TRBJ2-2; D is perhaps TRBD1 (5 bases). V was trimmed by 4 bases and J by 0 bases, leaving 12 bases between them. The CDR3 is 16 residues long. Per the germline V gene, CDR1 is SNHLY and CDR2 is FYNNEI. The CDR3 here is CASSGGAAPNTGELFF. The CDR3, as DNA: TGTGCCAGCAGTGGGGGCGCGGCACCGAACACCGGGGAGCTGTTTTTT.

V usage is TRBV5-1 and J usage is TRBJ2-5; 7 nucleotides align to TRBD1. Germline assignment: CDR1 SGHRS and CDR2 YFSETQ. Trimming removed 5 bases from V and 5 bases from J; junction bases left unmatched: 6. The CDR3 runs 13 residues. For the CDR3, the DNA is TGCGCCAGCAGGGCAGGGGGAATGGAGACCCAGTACTTC. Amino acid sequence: CASRAGGMETQYF.

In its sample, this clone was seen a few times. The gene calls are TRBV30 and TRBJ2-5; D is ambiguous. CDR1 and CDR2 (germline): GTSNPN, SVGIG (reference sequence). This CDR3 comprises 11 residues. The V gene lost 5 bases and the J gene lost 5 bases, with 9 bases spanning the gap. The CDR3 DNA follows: TGTGCCTGGGAGCGAGTGGAGACCCAGTACTTC. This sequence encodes CAWERVETQYF.

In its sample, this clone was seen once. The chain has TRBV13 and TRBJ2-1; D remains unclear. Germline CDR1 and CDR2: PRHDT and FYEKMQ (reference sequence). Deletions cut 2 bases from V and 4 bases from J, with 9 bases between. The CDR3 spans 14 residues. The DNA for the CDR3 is TGTGCCAGCAGCTTAAACCCCGGGTACAATGAGCAGTTCTTC. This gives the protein CASSLNPGYNEQFF.

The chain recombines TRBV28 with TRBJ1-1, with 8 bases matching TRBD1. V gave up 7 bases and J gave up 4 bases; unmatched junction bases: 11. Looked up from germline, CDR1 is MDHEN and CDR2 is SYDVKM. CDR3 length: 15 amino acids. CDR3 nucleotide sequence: TGTGCCAGCACCCGGACAGGGAAAGGGGGCACTGAAGCTTTCTTT. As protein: CASTRTGKGGTEAFF. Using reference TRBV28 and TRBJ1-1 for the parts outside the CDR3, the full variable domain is DVKVTQSSRYLVKRTGEKVFLECVQDMDHENMFWYRQDPGLGLRLIYFSYDVKMKEKGDIPEGYSVSREKKERFSLILESASTNQTSMYLCASTRTGKGGTEAFFGQGTRLTVV.

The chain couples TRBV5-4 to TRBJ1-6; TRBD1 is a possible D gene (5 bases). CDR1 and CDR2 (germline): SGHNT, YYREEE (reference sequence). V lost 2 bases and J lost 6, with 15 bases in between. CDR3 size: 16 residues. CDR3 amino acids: CASSFRRADGNSPLHF. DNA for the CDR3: TGTGCCAGCAGCTTTCGCAGGGCGGACGGTAATTCACCCCTCCACTTT. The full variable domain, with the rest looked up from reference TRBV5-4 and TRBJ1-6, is ETGVTQSPTHLIKTRGQQVTLRCSSQSGHNTVSWYQQALGQGPQFIFQYYREEENGRGNFPPRFSGLQFPNYSSELNVNALELDDSALYLCASSFRRADGNSPLHFGNGTRLTVT.

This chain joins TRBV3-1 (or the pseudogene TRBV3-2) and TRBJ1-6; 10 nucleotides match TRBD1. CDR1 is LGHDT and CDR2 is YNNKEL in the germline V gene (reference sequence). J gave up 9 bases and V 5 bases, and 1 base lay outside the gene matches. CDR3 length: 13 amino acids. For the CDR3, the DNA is TGTGCCAGCAGCGACAGGGGGCCTTCACCCCTCCACTTT. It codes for CASSDRGPSPLHF.

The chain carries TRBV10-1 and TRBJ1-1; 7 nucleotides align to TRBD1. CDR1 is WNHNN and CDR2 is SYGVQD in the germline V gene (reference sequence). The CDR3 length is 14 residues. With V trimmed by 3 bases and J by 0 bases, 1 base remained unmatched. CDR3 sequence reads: CASSDRGMNTEAFF. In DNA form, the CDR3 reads TGCGCCAGCAGTGACAGGGGGATGAACACTGAAGCTTTCTTT.

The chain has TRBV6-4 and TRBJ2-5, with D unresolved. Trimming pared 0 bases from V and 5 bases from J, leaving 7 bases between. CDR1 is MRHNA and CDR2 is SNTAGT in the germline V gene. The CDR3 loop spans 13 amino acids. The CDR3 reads CASSDSNGETQYF. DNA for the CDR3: TGTGCCAGCAGTGACTCGAATGGGGAGACCCAGTACTTC.

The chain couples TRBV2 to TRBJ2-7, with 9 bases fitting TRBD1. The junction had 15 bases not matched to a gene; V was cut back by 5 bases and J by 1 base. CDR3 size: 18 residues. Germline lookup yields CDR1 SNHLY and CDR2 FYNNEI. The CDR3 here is CASSYRGRDIPPSYEQYF. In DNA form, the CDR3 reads TGTGCCAGCAGTTACAGGGGGCGCGACATCCCCCCGTCCTACGAGCAGTACTTC. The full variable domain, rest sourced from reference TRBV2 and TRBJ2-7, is EPEVTQTPSHQVTQMGQEVILRCVPISNHLYFYWYRQILGQKVEFLVSFYNNEISEKSEIFDDQFSVERPDGSNFTLKIRSTKLEDSAMYFCASSYRGRDIPPSYEQYFGPGTRLTVT.

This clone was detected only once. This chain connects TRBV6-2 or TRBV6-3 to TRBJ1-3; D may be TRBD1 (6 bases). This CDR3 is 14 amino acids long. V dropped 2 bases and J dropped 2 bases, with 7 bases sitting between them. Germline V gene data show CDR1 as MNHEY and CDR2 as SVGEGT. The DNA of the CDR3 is TGTGCCAGCAGTTACGGGGGCACTGGAAACACCATATATTTT. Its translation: CASSYGGTGNTIYF.

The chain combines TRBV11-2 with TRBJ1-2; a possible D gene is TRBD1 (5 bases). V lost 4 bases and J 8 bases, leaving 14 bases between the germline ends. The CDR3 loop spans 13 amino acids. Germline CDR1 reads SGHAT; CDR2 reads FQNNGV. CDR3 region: CASSWATAIGYTF. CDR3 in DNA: TGTGCCAGCAGCTGGGCGACAGCAATCGGCTACACCTTC.

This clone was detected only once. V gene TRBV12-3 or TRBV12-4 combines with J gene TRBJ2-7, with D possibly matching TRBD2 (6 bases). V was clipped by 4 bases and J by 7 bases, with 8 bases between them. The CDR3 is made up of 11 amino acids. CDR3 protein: CASSWDSEQYF. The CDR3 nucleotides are TGTGCCAGCAGTTGGGACTCGGAGCAGTACTTC.